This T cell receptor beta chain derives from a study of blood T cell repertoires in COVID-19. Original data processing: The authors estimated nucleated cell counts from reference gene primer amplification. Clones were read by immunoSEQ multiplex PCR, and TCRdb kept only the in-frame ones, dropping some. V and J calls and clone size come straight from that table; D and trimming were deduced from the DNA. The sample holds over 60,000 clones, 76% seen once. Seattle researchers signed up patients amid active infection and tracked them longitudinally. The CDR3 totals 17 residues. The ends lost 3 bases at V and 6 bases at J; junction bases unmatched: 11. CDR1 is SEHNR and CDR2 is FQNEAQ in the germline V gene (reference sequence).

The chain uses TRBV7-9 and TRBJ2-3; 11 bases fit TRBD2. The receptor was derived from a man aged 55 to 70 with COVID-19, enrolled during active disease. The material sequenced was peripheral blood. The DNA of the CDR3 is TGTGCCAGCAGCTTGGTTCACCGGGCTAGCGGGGGGGATACGCAGTATTTT. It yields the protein CASSLVHRASGGDTQYF.